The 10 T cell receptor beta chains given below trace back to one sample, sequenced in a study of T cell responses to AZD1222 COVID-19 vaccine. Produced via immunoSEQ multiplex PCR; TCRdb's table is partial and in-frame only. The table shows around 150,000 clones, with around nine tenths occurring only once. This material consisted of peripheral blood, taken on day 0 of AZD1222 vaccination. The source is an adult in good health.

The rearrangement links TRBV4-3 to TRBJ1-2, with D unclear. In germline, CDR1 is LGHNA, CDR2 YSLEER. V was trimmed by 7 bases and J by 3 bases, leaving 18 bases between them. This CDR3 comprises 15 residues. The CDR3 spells CASKAGVGFDYGYTF. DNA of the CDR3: TGCGCCAGCAAGGCAGGAGTCGGTTTTGACTATGGCTACACCTTC.

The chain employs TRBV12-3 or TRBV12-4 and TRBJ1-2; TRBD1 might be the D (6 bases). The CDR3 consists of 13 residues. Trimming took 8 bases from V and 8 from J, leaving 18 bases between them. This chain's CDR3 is CASQGDTGHGYTF. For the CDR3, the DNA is TGTGCCAGCCAAGGGGATACAGGGCACGGCTACACCTTC.

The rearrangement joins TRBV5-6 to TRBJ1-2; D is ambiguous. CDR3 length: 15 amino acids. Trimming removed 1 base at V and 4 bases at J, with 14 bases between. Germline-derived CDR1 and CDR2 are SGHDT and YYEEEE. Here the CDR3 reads CASSLRGISSYGYTF. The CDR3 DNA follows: TGTGCCAGCAGCTTGAGAGGGATAAGCAGCTATGGCTACACCTTC.

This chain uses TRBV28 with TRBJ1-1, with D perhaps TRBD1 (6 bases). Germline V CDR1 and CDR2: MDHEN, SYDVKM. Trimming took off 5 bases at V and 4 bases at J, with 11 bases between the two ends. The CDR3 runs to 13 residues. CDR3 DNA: TGTGCCAGCAGTGTACAGGGTAGCACTGAAGCTTTCTTT. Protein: CASSVQGSTEAFF.

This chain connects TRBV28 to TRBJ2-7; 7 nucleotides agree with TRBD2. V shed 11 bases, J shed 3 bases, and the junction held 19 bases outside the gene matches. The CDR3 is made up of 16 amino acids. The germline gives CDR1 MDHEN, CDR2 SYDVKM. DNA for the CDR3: TGTGCCGCAAAACCCCCTATCGGGACTAATAACTACGAGCAGTACTTC. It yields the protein CAAKPPIGTNNYEQYF.

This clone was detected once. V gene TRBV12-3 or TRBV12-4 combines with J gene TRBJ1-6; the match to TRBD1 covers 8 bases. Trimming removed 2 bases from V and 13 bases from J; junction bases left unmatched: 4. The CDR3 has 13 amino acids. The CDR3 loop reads CASSLSGGLPLHF. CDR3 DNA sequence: TGTGCCAGCAGTTTATCAGGGGGCCTTCCCCTCCACTTT.

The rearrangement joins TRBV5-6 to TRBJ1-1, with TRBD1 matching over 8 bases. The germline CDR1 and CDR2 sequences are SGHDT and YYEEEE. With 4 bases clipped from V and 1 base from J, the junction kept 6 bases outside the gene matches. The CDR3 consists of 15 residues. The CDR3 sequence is CASSPLDRANTEAFF. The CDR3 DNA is TGTGCCAGCAGCCCCCTGGACAGGGCGAACACTGAAGCTTTCTTT.

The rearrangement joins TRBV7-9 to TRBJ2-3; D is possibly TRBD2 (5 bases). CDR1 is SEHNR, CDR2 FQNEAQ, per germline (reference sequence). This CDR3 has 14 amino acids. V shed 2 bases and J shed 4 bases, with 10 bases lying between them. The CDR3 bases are TGTGCCAGCAGCTTAAAGGAGAGGGCAGATACGCAGTATTTT. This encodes CASSLKERADTQYF.

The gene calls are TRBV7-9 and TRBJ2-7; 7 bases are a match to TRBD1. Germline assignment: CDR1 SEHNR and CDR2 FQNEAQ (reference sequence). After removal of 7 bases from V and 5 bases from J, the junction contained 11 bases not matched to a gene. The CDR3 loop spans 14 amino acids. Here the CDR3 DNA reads TGTGCCAGCACCCTTGACAGGGCCGGGAACGAGCAGTACTTC. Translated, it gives CASTLDRAGNEQYF.

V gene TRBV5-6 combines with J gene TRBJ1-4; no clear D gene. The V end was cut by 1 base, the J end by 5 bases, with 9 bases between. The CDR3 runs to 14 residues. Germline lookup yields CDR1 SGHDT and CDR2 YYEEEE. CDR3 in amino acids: CASSLIGVNEKLFF. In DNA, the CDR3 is TGTGCCAGCAGCTTGATCGGGGTCAATGAAAAACTGTTTTTT.